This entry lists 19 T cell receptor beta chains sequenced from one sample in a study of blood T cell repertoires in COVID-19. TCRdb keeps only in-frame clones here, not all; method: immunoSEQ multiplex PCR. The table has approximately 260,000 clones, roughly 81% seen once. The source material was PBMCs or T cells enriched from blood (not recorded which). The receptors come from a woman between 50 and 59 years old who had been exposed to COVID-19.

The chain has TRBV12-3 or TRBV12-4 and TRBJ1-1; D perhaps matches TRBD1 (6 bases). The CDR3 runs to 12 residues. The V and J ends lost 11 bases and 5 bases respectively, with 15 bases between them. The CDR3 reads CASQGRGTEAFF. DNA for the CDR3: TGTGCCTCCCAGGGGCGGGGGACTGAAGCTTTCTTT.

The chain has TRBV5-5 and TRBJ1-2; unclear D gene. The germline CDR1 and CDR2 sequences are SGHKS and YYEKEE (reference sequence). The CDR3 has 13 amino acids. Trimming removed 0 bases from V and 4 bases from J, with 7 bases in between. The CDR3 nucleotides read TGTGCCAGCAGCTTGGCGGTCCTCTATGGCTACACCTTC. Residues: CASSLAVLYGYTF.

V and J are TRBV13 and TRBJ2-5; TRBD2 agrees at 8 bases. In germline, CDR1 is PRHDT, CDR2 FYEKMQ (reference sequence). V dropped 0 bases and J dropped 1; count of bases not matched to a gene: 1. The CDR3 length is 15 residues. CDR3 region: CASSLGTSAQETQYF. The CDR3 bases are TGTGCCAGCAGCTTAGGGACTAGCGCCCAAGAGACCCAGTACTTC. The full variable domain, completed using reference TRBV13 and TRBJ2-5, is AAGVIQSPRHLIKEKRETATLKCYPIPRHDTVYWYQQGPGQDPQFLISFYEKMQSDKGSIPDRFSAQQFSDYHSELNMSSLELGDSALYFCASSLGTSAQETQYFGPGTRLLVL.

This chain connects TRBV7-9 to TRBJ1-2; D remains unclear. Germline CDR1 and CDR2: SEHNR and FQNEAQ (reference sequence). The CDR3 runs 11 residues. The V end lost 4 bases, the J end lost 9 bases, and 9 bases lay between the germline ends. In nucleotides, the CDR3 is TGTGCCAGCAGCTCACTTTCCCGCTACACCTTC. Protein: CASSSLSRYTF.

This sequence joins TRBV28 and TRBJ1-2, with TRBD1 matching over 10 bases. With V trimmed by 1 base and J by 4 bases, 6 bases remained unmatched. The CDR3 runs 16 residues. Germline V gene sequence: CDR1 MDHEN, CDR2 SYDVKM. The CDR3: CASSLLTTGGRYGYTF. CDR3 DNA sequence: TGTGCCAGCAGTTTATTAACGACAGGGGGCCGCTATGGCTACACCTTC.

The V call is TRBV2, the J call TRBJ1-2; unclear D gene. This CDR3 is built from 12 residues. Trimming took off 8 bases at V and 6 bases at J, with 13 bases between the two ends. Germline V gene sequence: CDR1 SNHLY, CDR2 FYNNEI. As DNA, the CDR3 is TGTGCCAGCGTCAGAGGGATCGATGGCTACACCTTC. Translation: CASVRGIDGYTF.

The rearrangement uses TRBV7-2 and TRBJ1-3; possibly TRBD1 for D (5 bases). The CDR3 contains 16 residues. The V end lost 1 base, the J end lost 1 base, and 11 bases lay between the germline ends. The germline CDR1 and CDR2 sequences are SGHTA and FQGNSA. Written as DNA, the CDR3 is TGTGCCAGCAGCTTAGTAGGGGTCCAGTCTGGAAACACCATATATTTT. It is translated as CASSLVGVQSGNTIYF.

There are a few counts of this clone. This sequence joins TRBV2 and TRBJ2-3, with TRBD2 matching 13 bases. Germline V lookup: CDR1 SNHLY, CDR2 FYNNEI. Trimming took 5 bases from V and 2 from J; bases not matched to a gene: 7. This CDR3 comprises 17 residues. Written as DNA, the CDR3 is TGTGCCAGCAGTCCCAGACTAGCGGGGGGCCCCACAGATACGCAGTATTTT. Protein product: CASSPRLAGGPTDTQYF.

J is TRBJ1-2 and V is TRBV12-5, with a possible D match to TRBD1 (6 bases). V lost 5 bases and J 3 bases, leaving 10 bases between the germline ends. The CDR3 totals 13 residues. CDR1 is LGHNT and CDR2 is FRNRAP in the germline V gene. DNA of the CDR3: TGTGCTAGTGGTACTCGGACAGACTATGGCTACACCTTC. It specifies CASGTRTDYGYTF. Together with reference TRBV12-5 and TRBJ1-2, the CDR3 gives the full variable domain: DARVTQTPRHKVTEMGQEVTMRCQPILGHNTVFWYRQTMMQGLELLAYFRNRAPLDDSGMPKDRFSAEMPDATLATLKIQPSEPRDSAVYFCASGTRTDYGYTFGSGTRLTVV.

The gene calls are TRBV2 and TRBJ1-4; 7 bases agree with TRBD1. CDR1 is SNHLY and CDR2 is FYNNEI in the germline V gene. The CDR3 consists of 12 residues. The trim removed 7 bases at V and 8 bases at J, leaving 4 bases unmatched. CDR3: CASTAGGEKLFF. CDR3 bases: TGTGCCAGCACGGCAGGGGGGGAAAAACTGTTTTTT.

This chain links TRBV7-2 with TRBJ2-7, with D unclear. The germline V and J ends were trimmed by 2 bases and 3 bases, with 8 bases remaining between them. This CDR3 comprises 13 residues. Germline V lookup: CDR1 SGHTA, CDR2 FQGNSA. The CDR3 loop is CASSLQAYYEQYF. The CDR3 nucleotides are TGTGCCAGCAGCTTACAGGCTTACTACGAGCAGTACTTC. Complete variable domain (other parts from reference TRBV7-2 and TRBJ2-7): GAGVSQSPSNKVTEKGKDVELRCDPISGHTALYWYRQSLGQGLEFLIYFQGNSAPDKSGLPSDRFSAERTGGSVSTLTIQRTQQEDSAVYLCASSLQAYYEQYFGPGTRLTVT.

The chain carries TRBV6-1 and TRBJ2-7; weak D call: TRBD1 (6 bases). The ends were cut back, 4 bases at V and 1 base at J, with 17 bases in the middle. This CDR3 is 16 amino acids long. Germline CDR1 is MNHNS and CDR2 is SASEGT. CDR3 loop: CASSALVGTSSYEQYF. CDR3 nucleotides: TGTGCCAGCAGTGCACTAGTCGGGACATCGTCCTACGAGCAGTACTTC.

The CDR3 DNA is TGTGCCAGTAAAAGTTGGGGCTCAGGGGGCAATCAGCCCCAGCATTTT. It codes for CASKSWGSGGNQPQHF. The genes are TRBV19 and TRBJ1-5, with a weak D call TRBD1 (6 bases). This CDR3 is 16 amino acids long. V was trimmed by 7 bases and J by 2 bases, leaving 18 bases between them. The V gene's germline CDR1 is LNHDA and CDR2 SQIVND (reference sequence).

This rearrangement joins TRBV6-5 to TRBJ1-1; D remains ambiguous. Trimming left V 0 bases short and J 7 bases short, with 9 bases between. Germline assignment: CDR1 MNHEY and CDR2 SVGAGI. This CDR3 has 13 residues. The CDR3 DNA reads TGTGCCAGCAGTTACTCCACGCAGGTTGAAGCTTTCTTT. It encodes CASSYSTQVEAFF.

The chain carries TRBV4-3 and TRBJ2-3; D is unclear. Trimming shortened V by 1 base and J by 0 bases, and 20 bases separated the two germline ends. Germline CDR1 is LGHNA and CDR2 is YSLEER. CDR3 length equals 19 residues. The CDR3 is CASSQALFGSQRSTDTQYF. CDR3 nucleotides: TGCGCCAGCAGCCAAGCGCTATTCGGGTCCCAAAGGAGCACAGATACGCAGTATTTT.

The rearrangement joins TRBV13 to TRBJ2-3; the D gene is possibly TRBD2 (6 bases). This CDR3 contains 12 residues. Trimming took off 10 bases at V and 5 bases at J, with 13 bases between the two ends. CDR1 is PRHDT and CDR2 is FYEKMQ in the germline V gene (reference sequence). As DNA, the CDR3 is TGTGCCACCTCAGAGGGAGGAGATACGCAGTATTTT. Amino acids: CATSEGGDTQYF.

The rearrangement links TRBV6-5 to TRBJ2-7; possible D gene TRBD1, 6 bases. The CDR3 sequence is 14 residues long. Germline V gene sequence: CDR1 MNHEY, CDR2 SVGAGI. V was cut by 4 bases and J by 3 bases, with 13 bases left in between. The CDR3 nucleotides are TGTGCCAGCAGTTTAAGACAGGTCCACTACGAGCAGTACTTC. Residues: CASSLRQVHYEQYF.

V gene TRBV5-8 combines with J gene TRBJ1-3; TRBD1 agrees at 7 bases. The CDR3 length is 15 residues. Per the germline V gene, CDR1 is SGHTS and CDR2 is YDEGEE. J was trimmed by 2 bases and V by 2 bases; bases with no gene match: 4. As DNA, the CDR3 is TGTGCCAGCAGCTTCGACAGGGAGGCTGGAAACACCATATATTTT. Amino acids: CASSFDREAGNTIYF.

The CDR3 region is CASSSLDRADTEAFF. The CDR3 DNA is TGTGCCAGCAGCTCGTTGGACAGGGCGGACACTGAAGCTTTCTTT. The chain carries TRBV5-6 and TRBJ1-1; 8 bases are shared with TRBD1. The J segment lost 3 bases and the V segment lost 3 bases, leaving 7 bases of the junction unmatched. The germline V gene has CDR1 SGHDT and CDR2 YYEEEE. CDR3 length equals 15 residues.